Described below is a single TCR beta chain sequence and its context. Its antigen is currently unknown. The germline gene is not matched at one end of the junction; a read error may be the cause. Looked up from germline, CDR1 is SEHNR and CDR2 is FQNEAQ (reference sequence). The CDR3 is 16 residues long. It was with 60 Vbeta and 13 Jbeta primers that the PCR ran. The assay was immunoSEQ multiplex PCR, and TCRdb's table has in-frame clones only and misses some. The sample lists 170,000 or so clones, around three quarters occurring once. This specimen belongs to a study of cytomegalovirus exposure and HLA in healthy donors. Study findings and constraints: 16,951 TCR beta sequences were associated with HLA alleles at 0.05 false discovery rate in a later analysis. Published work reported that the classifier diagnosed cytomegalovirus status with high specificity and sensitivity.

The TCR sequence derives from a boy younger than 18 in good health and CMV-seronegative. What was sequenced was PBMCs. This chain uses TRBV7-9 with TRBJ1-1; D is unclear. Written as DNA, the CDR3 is TGTTCCAGCAGCTTATGCGGCGGTTTGAGGGACACTGAAGCTTTCTTT. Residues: CSSSLCGGLRDTEAFF.